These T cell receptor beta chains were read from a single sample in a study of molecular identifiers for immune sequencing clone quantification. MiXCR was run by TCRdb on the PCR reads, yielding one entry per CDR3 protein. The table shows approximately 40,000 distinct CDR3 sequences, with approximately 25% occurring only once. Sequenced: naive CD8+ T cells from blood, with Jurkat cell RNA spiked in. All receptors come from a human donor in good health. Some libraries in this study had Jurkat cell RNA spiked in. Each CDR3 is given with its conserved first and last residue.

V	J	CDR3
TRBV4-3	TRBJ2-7	CASSPGRNYEQYF
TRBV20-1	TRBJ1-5	CSASGQGAVQPQHF
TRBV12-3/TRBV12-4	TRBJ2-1	CASGRDYNEQFF
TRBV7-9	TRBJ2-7	CASAGGENSYEQYF
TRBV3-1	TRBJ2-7	CATRQDRSSGYEQYF
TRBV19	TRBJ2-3	CASSMNPADTQYF
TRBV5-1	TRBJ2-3	CASSYRQGGSTDTQYF
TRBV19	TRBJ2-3	CASSPGTNGVGADTQYF
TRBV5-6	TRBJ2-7	CASSLAGGSYEQYF
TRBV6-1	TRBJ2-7	CASSEYDGPAYEQYF
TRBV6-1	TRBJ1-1	CASCGQGMNTEAFF
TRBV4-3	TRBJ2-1	CASSPWVLFNEQFF
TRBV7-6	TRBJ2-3	CASSLRSGGAGDTQYF
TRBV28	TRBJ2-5	CASSIGWTSGGQYF
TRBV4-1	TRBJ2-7	CASSQVGVTGGYEQYF
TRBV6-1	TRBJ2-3	CASSDLIDTQYF
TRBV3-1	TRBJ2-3	CASSQEVGGTDTQYF
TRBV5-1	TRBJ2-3	CASGFGPDTQYF
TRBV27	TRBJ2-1	CASSLSAGASYNEQFF
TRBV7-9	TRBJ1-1	CASSTTGGSTEAFF
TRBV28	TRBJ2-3	CASSPHWTSGRAITDTQYF
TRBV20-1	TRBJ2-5	CSARGRQGMETQYF
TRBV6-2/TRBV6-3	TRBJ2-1	CASGRTDYNEQFF
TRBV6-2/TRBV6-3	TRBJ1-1	CASSRKVYNLNTGAFF